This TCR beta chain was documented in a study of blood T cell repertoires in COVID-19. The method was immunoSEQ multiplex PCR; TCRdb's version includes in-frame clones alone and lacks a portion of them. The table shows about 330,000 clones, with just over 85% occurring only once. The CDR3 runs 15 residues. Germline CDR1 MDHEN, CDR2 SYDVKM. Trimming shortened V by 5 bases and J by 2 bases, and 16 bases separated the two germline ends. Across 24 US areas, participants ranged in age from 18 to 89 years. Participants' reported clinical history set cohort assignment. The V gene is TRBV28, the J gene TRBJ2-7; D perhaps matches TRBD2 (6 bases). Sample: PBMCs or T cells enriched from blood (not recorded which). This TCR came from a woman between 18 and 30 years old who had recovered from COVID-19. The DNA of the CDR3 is TGTGCCAGCAGTCCCCCACTGGGACTTCCCTACGAGCAGTACTTC. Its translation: CASSPPLGLPYEQYF.